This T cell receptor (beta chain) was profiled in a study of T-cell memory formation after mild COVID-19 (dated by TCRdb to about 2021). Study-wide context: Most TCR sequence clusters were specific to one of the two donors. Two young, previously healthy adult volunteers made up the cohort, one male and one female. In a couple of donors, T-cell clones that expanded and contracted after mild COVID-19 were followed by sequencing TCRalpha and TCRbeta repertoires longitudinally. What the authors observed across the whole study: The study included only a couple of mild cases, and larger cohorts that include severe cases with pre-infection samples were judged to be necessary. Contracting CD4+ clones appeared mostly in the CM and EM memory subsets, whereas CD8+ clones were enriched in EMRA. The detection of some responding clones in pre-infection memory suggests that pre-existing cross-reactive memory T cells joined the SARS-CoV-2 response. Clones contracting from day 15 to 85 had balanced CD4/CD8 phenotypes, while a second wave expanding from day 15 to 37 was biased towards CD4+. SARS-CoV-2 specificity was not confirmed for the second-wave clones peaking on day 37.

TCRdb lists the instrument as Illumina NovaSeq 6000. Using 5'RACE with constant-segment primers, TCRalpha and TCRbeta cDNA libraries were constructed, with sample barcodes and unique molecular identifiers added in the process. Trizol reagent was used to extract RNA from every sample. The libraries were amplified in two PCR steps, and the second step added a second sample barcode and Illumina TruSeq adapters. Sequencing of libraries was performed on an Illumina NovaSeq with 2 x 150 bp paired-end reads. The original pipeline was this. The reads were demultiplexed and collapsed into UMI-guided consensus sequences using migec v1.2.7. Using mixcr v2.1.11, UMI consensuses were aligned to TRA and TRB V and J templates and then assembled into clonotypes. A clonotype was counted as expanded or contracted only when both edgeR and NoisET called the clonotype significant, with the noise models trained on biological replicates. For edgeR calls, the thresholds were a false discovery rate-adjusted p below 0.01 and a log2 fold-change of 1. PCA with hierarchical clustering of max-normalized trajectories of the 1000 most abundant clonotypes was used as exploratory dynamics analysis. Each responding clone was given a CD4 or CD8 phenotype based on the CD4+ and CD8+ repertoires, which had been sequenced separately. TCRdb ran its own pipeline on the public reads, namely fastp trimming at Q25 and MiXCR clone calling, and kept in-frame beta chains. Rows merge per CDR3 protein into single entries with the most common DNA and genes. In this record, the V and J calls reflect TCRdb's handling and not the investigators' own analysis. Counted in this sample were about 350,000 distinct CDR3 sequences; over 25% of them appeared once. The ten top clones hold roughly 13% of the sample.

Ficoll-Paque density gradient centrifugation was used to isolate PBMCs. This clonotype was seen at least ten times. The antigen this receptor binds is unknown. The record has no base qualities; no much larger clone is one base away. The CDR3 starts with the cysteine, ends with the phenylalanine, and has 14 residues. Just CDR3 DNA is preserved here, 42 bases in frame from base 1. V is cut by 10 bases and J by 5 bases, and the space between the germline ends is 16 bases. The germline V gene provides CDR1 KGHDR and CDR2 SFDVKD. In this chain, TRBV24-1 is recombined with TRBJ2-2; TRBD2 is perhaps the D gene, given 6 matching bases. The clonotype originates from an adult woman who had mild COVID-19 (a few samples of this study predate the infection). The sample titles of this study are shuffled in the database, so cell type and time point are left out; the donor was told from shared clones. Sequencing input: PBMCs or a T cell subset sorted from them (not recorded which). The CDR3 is CATRRGTGTGELFF. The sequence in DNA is TGTGCCACTCGTCGGGGGACGGGGACCGGGGAGCTGTTTTTT.